Below, 9 T cell receptor delta chains from the same sample are listed, as sequenced in a study of γδ T cells in repeated Plasmodium falciparum infection. TCRdb redid the clone calls on the multiplex PCR reads with CATT. The top ten clones hold 9.6% of a sample with over 90,000 delta-chain clones, approximately 0.92% of them seen once. Vgamma9/Vdelta2+ and Vdelta2-negative gammadelta T cells were flow-sorted from PBMC for bulk sequencing. The sample consisted of gamma-delta T cells from blood. These receptor sequences come from a pool of human donors (malaria-infected and uninfected, not separated).

There are many counts of this clone. This sample also contains other DNA sequences that code for the same CDR3. The chain has TRDV1 and TRDJ3; D tentatively reads TRDD2 or TRDD3 (7 bases each). CDR3 length: 24 residues. Germline lookup yields CDR1 TSWWSYY and CDR2 QGS. The V gene lost 4 bases and the J gene lost 2 bases, with 33 bases spanning the gap. The CDR3 DNA reads TGTGCTCTTGGGGGGGTGTCCTTCCTTCGTTCACCGGGGGATCCCGCCTGGGACACCCGACAGATGTTTTTC. Its translation: CALGGVSFLRSPGDPAWDTRQMFF.

On this clone: The amino acid sequence in TCRdb belongs to a much larger clone and departs from this DNA's translation at residue 8, likely a sequencing read error; the sequence shown is translated from the DNA. The V and J genes are TRDV1 and TRDJ1; the match to TRDD3 covers 11 bases. TCRdb lists no J gene, so it was determined here by aligning the DNA to germline. V gave up 4 bases and J gave up 0 bases; unmatched junction bases: 28. Germline V CDR1 and CDR2: TSWWSYY, QGS. The CDR3 covers 24 residues. The CDR3 loop reads CALGALIPPPRHPWGIRYTDKLIF. The CDR3, as DNA: TGTGCTCTTGGGGCCCTTATTCCTCCCCCTCGCCACCCTTGGGGGATACGATACACCGATAAACTCATCTTT.

This clone was picked up many times. The protein held in TCRdb is that of a much larger clone and does not match this DNA's translation at residue 16, likely because of a read error; the protein shown is translated from the DNA. The chain couples TRDV1 to TRDJ1; the D is unclear. The CDR3 spans 17 residues. CDR1 is TSWWSYY and CDR2 is QGS in the germline V gene. The CDR3 DNA follows: TGTGCTCTTGGGGAACTTCGGACCGGACTGTACACCGATAAACTCACCTTT. Residues: CALGELRTGLYTDKLTF.

This clone came up a few times. Only one base separates this from a far larger clonotype, so it likely reflects a read error. The rearrangement links TRDV1 to TRDJ1; 7 bases line up with TRDD3. TCRdb carries no J gene annotation; the J gene was assigned here by matching the DNA with germline. Germline V CDR1 and CDR2: TSWWSYY, QGS. Trimming cost V 2 bases and J 0 bases; bases outside gene matches: 24. The CDR3 spans 22 residues. The CDR3 loop reads CALGERRGRKGGFLYNTDKLIF. The CDR3 region has the DNA TGTGCTCTTGGGGAAAGGCGGGGGAGGAAGGGGGGATTCCTGTACAACACCGATAAACTCATCTTT.

Note on this clone: The TCRdb protein comes from a much larger clone and disagrees with this DNA's translation at residue 13, likely due to a read error; the protein given here is derived from the DNA. This rearrangement joins TRDV2 to TRDJ2, with a weak D call TRDD3 (5 bases). Here the J gene came from matching the DNA to germline, since TCRdb omits it. The CDR3 contains 16 residues. Trimming pared 3 bases from V and 12 bases from J, leaving 25 bases between. In germline, CDR1 is GEAIGNYY, CDR2 EKD. The CDR3 loop reads CACDDIAWDQGAKLFF. Written as DNA, the CDR3 is TGTGCCTGTGACGATATCGCCTGGGATCAGGGGGCAAAACTCTTCTTT.

Regarding this clone: This probably arose from a read error, given a far larger clone one base away. This sample includes further DNA sequences coding for the same CDR3. The V and J genes are TRDV2 and TRDJ1; D possibly matches TRDD2 or TRDD3 (5 bases each). Here the J gene came from matching the DNA to germline, since TCRdb omits it. Trimming took 0 bases from V and 2 from J, leaving 27 bases between them. The CDR3 is made up of 20 amino acids. The V gene's germline CDR1 is GEAIGNYY and CDR2 EKD. DNA of the CDR3: TGTGCCTGTGACACCAACCTACAAGGATGCCAAGGGGACCGGACCGATAAACTCATCTTT. This translates into CACDTNLQGCQGDRTDKLIF.

The sample holds a few counts of this clone. For this DNA, TCRdb reports the protein of a much larger clone, which diverges at residue 4, most likely from a read error; the protein presented here is translated directly from the DNA. This chain joins TRDV2 and TRDJ4, with D possibly TRDD3 on 5 matching bases. From germline, CDR1 is GEAIGNYY and CDR2 EKD. The CDR3 has 9 amino acids. Trimming took off 8 bases at V and 11 bases at J, with 14 bases between the two ends. CDR3: CAFYGGIIF. The CDR3 DNA reads as TGTGCCTTCTACGGGGGTATTATCTTT.

This clone was picked up a small number of times. Only one base separates this from a far larger clonotype, so it likely reflects a read error. This sample also contains other DNA sequences that code for the same CDR3. With the J gene uncalled, the V gene is TRDV1; the listed D gene, TRDD3, was not tested against the DNA. The CDR3 has 20 amino acids. Germline V gene data show CDR1 as TSWWSYY and CDR2 as QGS. The chain's CDR3 is CALGAWGYPPALGDTDKLIF. CDR3 coding DNA: TGTGCTCTTGGGGCGTGGGGGTACCCCCCGGCACTGGGGGACACCGATAAACTCATCTTC.

Only a few counts were recorded for this clone. This DNA's translation differs at residue 22 from TCRdb's protein, which comes from a much larger clone; a read error is likely, and the protein shown is translated from the DNA. No J gene was assigned, while the V gene was called as TRDV1; the DNA was not compared with TRDD3, the D call given in the table. The CDR3 runs to 23 residues. Germline values: CDR1 TSWWSYY, CDR2 QGS. The CDR3: CALGGGFLTLNWGIPGYTDKLTF. The CDR3 DNA reads TGTGCTCTTGGGGGGGGCTTCCTTACACTTAACTGGGGGATACCCGGGTACACCGATAAACTCACCTTT.